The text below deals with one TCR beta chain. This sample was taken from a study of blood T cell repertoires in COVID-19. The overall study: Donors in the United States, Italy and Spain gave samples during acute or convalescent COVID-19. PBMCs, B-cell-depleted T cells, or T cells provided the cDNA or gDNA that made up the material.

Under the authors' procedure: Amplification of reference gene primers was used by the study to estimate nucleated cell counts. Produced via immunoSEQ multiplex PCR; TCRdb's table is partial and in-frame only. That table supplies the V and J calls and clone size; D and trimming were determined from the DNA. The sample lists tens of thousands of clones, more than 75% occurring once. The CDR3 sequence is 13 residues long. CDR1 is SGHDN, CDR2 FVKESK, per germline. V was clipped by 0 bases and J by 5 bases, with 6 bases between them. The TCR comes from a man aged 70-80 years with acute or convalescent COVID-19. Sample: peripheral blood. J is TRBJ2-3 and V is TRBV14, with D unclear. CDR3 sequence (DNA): TGTGCCAGCAGCCAAGATTTGAGAGATACGCAGTATTTT. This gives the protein CASSQDLRDTQYF.